A single sample gave rise to the 11 T cell receptor beta chains below, sequenced in a study of technical replicates of blood from several donors. Profiling relied on immunoSEQ multiplex PCR, and the TCRdb table lists in-frame clones only, not all of them. The data contain under 100,000 clones, around 94% of them seen just once; the ten biggest clones take up over 0.2%. Specimen: T cells isolated from PBMCs. These receptors were taken from a human donor in good health.

The V call is TRBV5-1, the J call TRBJ1-2; D remains ambiguous. Looked up from germline, CDR1 is SGHRS and CDR2 is YFSETQ. V dropped 4 bases and J dropped 3 bases, with 10 bases sitting between them. The CDR3 has 13 residues. CDR3 sequence (DNA): TGCGCCAGCAGCCCCGCGGTGGACTATGGCTACACCTTC. Its translation: CASSPAVDYGYTF.

The rearrangement uses TRBV4-1 and TRBJ2-7; 8 bases agree with TRBD2. The length of the CDR3 is 17 residues. CDR1 MGHRA and CDR2 YSYEKL come from the germline V gene. Trimming at V came to 3 bases and at J to 3 bases, leaving 13 bases not matched to a gene. In DNA form, the CDR3 reads TGCGCCAGCAGCCAGCAAACGGGGGGGTATAACATCTACGAGCAGTACTTC. Residues: CASSQQTGGYNIYEQYF.

The chain combines TRBV28 with TRBJ1-4; possible D gene TRBD1, 5 bases. V lost 11 bases and J 4 bases, leaving 11 bases between the germline ends. The CDR3 loop spans 12 amino acids. CDR1 is MDHEN, CDR2 SYDVKM, per germline. The CDR3 DNA sequence: TGTGCCTGCGCGGGGGTTAATGAAAAACTGTTTTTT. Its translation is CACAGVNEKLFF.

The chain joins TRBV4-1 to TRBJ2-1; a weak D match, TRBD1 (5 bases). The CDR3 sequence is 15 residues long. Between the trimmed V and J ends, which lost 4 bases and 1 base, there was a span of 11 bases. CDR1 and CDR2 (germline): MGHRA, YSYEKL. The CDR3 is CASSPGKISYNEQFF. The CDR3, as DNA: TGCGCCAGCAGCCCAGGGAAGATATCCTACAATGAGCAGTTCTTC.

CDR3 DNA: TGCGCCAGCAACCCTAGGACAGCAACTAATGAAAAACTGTTTTTT. Protein: CASNPRTATNEKLFF. The V and J genes are TRBV4-1 and TRBJ1-4; D perhaps matches TRBD1 (6 bases). CDR1 and CDR2 (germline): MGHRA, YSYEKL. Trimming took 7 bases from V and 0 from J, leaving 12 bases between them. The CDR3 runs 15 residues.

The gene calls are TRBV20-1 and TRBJ1-2; D is uncertain. Trimming pared 2 bases from V and 2 bases from J, leaving 3 bases between. Germline CDR1 DFQATT, CDR2 SNEGSKA (reference sequence). The length of the CDR3 is 11 residues. The CDR3 protein is CSARQNYGYTF. The CDR3 DNA reads as TGCAGTGCTAGACAAAACTATGGCTACACCTTC.

V gene TRBV6-5 combines with J gene TRBJ2-6; D gene uncertain. Between the trimmed V and J ends, which lost 4 bases and 4 bases, there was a span of 8 bases. The CDR3 is 14 residues long. CDR1 and CDR2 (germline): MNHEY, SVGAGI. The CDR3 protein is CASSLSYGANVLTF. CDR3 nucleotide sequence: TGTGCCAGCAGTTTAAGCTACGGGGCCAACGTCCTGACTTTC.

The rearrangement joins TRBV10-2 to TRBJ2-1, with D uncertain. CDR1 is WSHSY and CDR2 is SAAADI in the germline V gene. Trimming removed 3 bases from V and 9 bases from J, with 3 bases in between. The CDR3 covers 10 residues. CDR3 residues: CASSDLEQFF. The DNA for the CDR3 is TGCGCCAGCAGTGATCTTGAGCAGTTCTTC.

The CDR3 DNA reads TGTGCCAGCAGTTCCGGGCTAGCGGGAGGAAACGAGCAGTACTTC. It is translated as CASSSGLAGGNEQYF. The rearrangement uses TRBV27 and TRBJ2-7; TRBD2 matches 11 bases. CDR1 MNHEY and CDR2 SMNVEV come from the germline V gene (reference sequence). The length of the CDR3 is 15 residues. Unmatched junction bases numbered 7, after V lost 4 bases and J lost 5 bases.

V gene TRBV2 combines with J gene TRBJ2-5, with 12 nucleotides matching TRBD2. The CDR3 is 14 residues long. Trimming cost V 1 base and J 9 bases; bases outside gene matches: 3. Germline-derived CDR1 and CDR2 are SNHLY and FYNNEI. The CDR3 bases are TGTGCCAGCAGTGAAGTGCTAGCGGGGGGGGCCCAGTACTTC. Translated: CASSEVLAGGAQYF.

The chain has TRBV7-9 and TRBJ2-3; weak D call: TRBD2 (6 bases). The CDR3 is 14 residues long. The ends were cut back, 7 bases at V and 2 bases at J, with 13 bases in the middle. Germline V gene lookup returns CDR1 SEHNR and CDR2 FQNEAQ (reference sequence). CDR3 nucleotides: TGTGCCAGCAACAAGGCGGGGCTCACAGATACGCAGTATTTT. Its protein is CASNKAGLTDTQYF.